A single sample is the source of the 24 T cell receptor beta chains below, sequenced in a study of STAT5B mutations in CD4+ large granular lymphocyte leukemia. TCRdb keeps only in-frame clones here, not all; method: immunoSEQ multiplex PCR. This table has about 35,000 clones, around 67% appearing once. The sequencing input was CD4+ T cells from blood buffy coats. These receptors came from a human donor in good health.

The V and J genes are TRBV11-2 and TRBJ2-7, with 8 bases identical to TRBD1. The germline gives CDR1 SGHAT, CDR2 FQNNGV. This CDR3 comprises 13 residues. The J segment lost 4 bases and the V segment lost 7 bases, leaving 6 bases of the junction unmatched. The CDR3 bases are TGTGCCAGCACCTGGGACAGGCGGTACGAGCAGTACTTC. Translation gives CASTWDRRYEQYF.

This clone has more than one count but fewer than ten. The CDR3 loop reads CASSQGPRDTEAFF. The CDR3 DNA is TGCGCCAGCAGCCAAGGTCCCAGGGACACTGAAGCTTTCTTT. V and J are TRBV4-3 and TRBJ1-1; perhaps TRBD1 as D (5 bases). The germline V and J ends were trimmed by 1 base and 3 bases, with 9 bases remaining between them. The CDR3 totals 14 residues. Germline CDR1 LGHNA, CDR2 YSLEER.

This clone was recorded a few times. Written as DNA, the CDR3 is TGTGCCGCCTCCGAAGGCAGCTACGAGCAGTACTTC. Protein: CAASEGSYEQYF. The V gene is TRBV2, the J gene TRBJ2-7; no definite D call. Germline loops: CDR1 SNHLY, CDR2 FYNNEI. The CDR3 runs 12 residues. The V end was cut by 11 bases, the J end by 3 bases, with 14 bases between.

The chain recombines TRBV9 with TRBJ2-1; D is uncertain. V was trimmed by 1 base and J by 6 bases, leaving 11 bases between them. The CDR3 contains 14 residues. Germline CDR1 and CDR2: SGDLS and YYNGEE. The CDR3 DNA reads TGTGCCAGCAGCGTACAGGTGGCGCGCAATGAGCAGTTCTTC. It translates to CASSVQVARNEQFF.

The chain combines TRBV7-3 with TRBJ1-4, with TRBD1 matching over 10 bases. Per the germline V gene, CDR1 is SGHTA and CDR2 is FQGTGA. The CDR3 has 16 amino acids. J was trimmed by 4 bases and V by 2 bases; bases with no gene match: 4. The CDR3: CASSLGGTGVNEKLFF. In DNA, the CDR3 is TGTGCCAGCAGCTTAGGAGGGACAGGGGTTAATGAAAAACTGTTTTTT.

The chain combines TRBV4-3 with TRBJ2-7; TRBD1 agrees at 10 bases. This CDR3 has 15 residues. From germline, CDR1 is LGHNA and CDR2 YSLEER. With V trimmed by 9 bases and J by 5 bases, 13 bases remained unmatched. The CDR3 sequence: CARGCIPGQGHEQYF. The CDR3 nucleotides read TGCGCCAGAGGATGTATACCGGGACAGGGGCACGAGCAGTACTTC.

This clone has only one observation. V is TRBV12-5 and J is TRBJ2-5, with no clear D. Between the trimmed V and J ends, which lost 5 bases and 0 bases, there was a span of 13 bases. This CDR3 is 15 amino acids long. The germline V gene encodes CDR1 LGHNT and CDR2 FRNRAP. The CDR3 sequence is CASGPPVAHQETQYF. The CDR3, as DNA: TGTGCTAGTGGTCCTCCAGTGGCGCACCAAGAGACCCAGTACTTC.

This clone turned up a few times. V is TRBV14 and J is TRBJ1-3; D possibly corresponds to TRBD1 (6 bases). Trimming took off 5 bases at V and 2 bases at J, with 10 bases between the two ends. The CDR3 is 14 residues long. Germline assignment: CDR1 SGHDN and CDR2 FVKESK. The CDR3 protein is CASSYNRAGNTIYF. CDR3 DNA sequence: TGTGCCAGCAGCTATAACAGGGCTGGAAACACCATATATTTT.

The sample holds one count of this clone. The chain employs TRBV10-1 and TRBJ2-1; 7 positions agree with TRBD1. J was trimmed by 5 bases and V by 2 bases; bases with no gene match: 12. The CDR3 is 17 amino acids. Germline CDR1 and CDR2: WNHNN and SYGVQD (reference sequence). In nucleotides, the CDR3 is TGCGCCAGCAGTGAGAGCCCTAGACAGGGTGGCGACAATGAGCAGTTCTTC. This codes for CASSESPRQGGDNEQFF.

The rearrangement links TRBV5-1 to TRBJ2-2; D gene ambiguous. CDR1 is SGHRS, CDR2 YFSETQ, per germline. V shed 0 bases and J shed 1 base, with 7 bases lying between them. This CDR3 has 15 residues. The CDR3 is CASSLGIVNTGELFF. In DNA, the CDR3 is TGCGCCAGCAGCTTGGGGATTGTGAACACCGGGGAGCTGTTTTTT.

The CDR3 sequence: CASSLGGGNEKLFF. The CDR3 region has the DNA TGTGCCAGCAGCTTAGGAGGGGGGAATGAAAAACTGTTTTTT. The gene calls are TRBV11-2 and TRBJ1-4, with D possibly being TRBD1 (6 bases). This CDR3 has 14 amino acids. Germline CDR1 reads SGHAT; CDR2 reads FQNNGV. The V and J ends lost 1 base and 5 bases respectively, with 8 bases between them.

The chain links TRBV5-1 to TRBJ1-2; D ambiguous. CDR3 size: 14 residues. V was cut by 1 base and J by 0 bases, with 7 bases left in between. The germline gives CDR1 SGHRS, CDR2 YFSETQ. The CDR3 DNA follows: TGCGCCAGCAGCTTGAGCCAGACTAACTATGGCTACACCTTC. It specifies CASSLSQTNYGYTF. Combining the CDR3 with reference TRBV5-1 and TRBJ1-2 gives the whole variable domain KAGVTQTPRYLIKTRGQQVTLSCSPISGHRSVSWYQQTPGQGLQFLFEYFSETQRNKGNFPGRFSGRQFSNSRSEMNVSTLELGDSALYLCASSLSQTNYGYTFGSGTRLTVV.

The V call is TRBV4-1, the J call TRBJ2-7, with D uncertain. V gave up 1 base and J gave up 3 bases, with 10 bases separating them. The length of the CDR3 is 14 residues. Per the germline V gene, CDR1 is MGHRA and CDR2 is YSYEKL. The CDR3 loop reads CASSQVDRVYEQYF. In DNA form, the CDR3 reads TGCGCCAGCAGCCAAGTAGATCGAGTCTACGAGCAGTACTTC.

The chain is built from TRBV19 and TRBJ1-2; D not certain. From germline, CDR1 is LNHDA and CDR2 SQIVND (reference sequence). The CDR3 runs 13 residues. V lost 4 bases and J lost 2, with 8 bases in between. CDR3 residues: CASSKGGNYGYTF. CDR3 DNA sequence: TGTGCCAGTAGTAAGGGCGGAAACTATGGCTACACCTTC.

The table lists this clone with a few counts. This rearrangement joins TRBV7-9 to TRBJ1-4; TRBD1 might be the D (6 bases). This CDR3 comprises 16 residues. The ends were cut back, 3 bases at V and 4 bases at J, with 15 bases in the middle. Germline values: CDR1 SEHNR, CDR2 FQNEAQ (reference sequence). In DNA, the CDR3 is TGTGCCAGCAGCTTGCCGCGACAGGAGAGTAATGAAAAACTGTTTTTT. Protein product: CASSLPRQESNEKLFF.

This clone was counted between two and nine times. The rearrangement uses TRBV19 and TRBJ2-2; 7 nucleotides agree with TRBD1. V shed 7 bases, J shed 6 bases, and the junction held 11 bases outside the gene matches. The CDR3 is 15 residues long. Germline CDR1 reads LNHDA; CDR2 reads SQIVND (reference sequence). CDR3 protein: CASNPGDSVAGELFF. The CDR3 DNA sequence: TGTGCCAGTAACCCTGGGGACAGTGTGGCCGGGGAGCTGTTTTTT.

This chain links TRBV7-9 with TRBJ1-6; 9 bases are shared with TRBD1. The V segment lost 1 base and the J segment 7 bases; nucleotides outside the gene matches: 5. Germline CDR1 is SEHNR and CDR2 is FQNEAQ (reference sequence). The CDR3 contains 16 residues. This CDR3 is CASSLGIGTGNSPLHF. CDR3 bases: TGTGCCAGCAGCTTAGGAATCGGGACAGGGAATTCACCCCTCCACTTT.

The rearrangement uses TRBV29-1 and TRBJ2-4; no firm D call. V was pared by 8 bases and J by 6 bases, with 17 bases between. The CDR3 contains 13 residues. CDR1 and CDR2 from the germline V gene are SQVTM and ANQGSEA. CDR3 in DNA: TGCAGCCTACTGGACCCGAGTATAAACATTCAGTACTTC. Translating it yields CSLLDPSINIQYF.

The chain is built from TRBV6-6 and TRBJ2-7; either TRBD1 or TRBD2 may fit D (6 bases each). The CDR3 is made up of 14 amino acids. V was shortened by 6 bases and J by 7 bases, with 19 bases between the two germline ends. Germline V lookup: CDR1 MNHNY, CDR2 SVGAGI (reference sequence). The CDR3 loop is CASRPPDSGGEQYF. Here the CDR3 DNA reads TGTGCCAGCAGACCACCGGACAGCGGAGGGGAGCAGTACTTC.

The rearrangement uses TRBV5-4 and TRBJ1-6; the match to TRBD1 covers 11 bases. This CDR3 spans 15 amino acids. Germline V lookup: CDR1 SGHNT, CDR2 YYREEE (reference sequence). J lost 8 bases, V lost 5 bases, and 6 bases had no gene match. The CDR3 region has the DNA TGTGCCAGCAGACCTACGGGACAGGGGGATTCACCCCTCCACTTT. Its protein is CASRPTGQGDSPLHF.

V usage is TRBV28 and J usage is TRBJ1-2; D unresolved. V dropped 6 bases and J dropped 5 bases, with 10 bases sitting between them. CDR3 length: 12 amino acids. Per germline, CDR1 MDHEN and CDR2 SYDVKM. CDR3 residues: CASRTNRYGYTF. CDR3 nucleotide sequence: TGTGCCAGCAGGACGAATAGGTATGGCTACACCTTC.

V is TRBV7-2 and J is TRBJ2-7; 8 bases agree with TRBD1. The CDR3 sequence is 14 residues long. CDR1 and CDR2 (germline): SGHTA, FQGNSA. The junction had 4 bases not matched to a gene; V was cut back by 5 bases and J by 1 base. The CDR3 protein is CASSPDRGSYEQYF. DNA for the CDR3: TGTGCCAGCAGCCCCGACAGGGGTTCCTACGAGCAGTACTTC.

The chain combines TRBV5-1 with TRBJ1-1, with unresolved D. Per the germline V gene, CDR1 is SGHRS and CDR2 is YFSETQ. The CDR3 spans 16 residues. V was pared by 6 bases and J by 0 bases, with 18 bases between. CDR3 nucleotide sequence: TGCGCCAGCAACCCCGGAGGCAGACACATGAACACTGAAGCTTTCTTT. Encoded protein: CASNPGGRHMNTEAFF.

The rearrangement joins TRBV6-1 to TRBJ1-5; D might be TRBD1 (6 bases). The CDR3 runs to 16 residues. Germline lookup yields CDR1 MNHNS and CDR2 SASEGT. Between the trimmed V and J ends, which lost 4 bases and 0 bases, there was a span of 13 bases. The CDR3: CASSGRQAHSNQPQHF. The DNA for the CDR3 is TGTGCCAGCAGTGGCCGACAGGCTCATAGCAATCAGCCCCAGCATTTT.